These T cell receptor beta chains were read from a single sample in a study of CD8 T cells in ankylosing spondylitis. TCRdb re-derived calls from the 5' RACE reads in MiXCR, one entry per CDR3 protein. The sample has about 250,000 distinct CDR3 sequences, roughly a tenth seen once. Sequenced input: blood, either unsorted or a sorted T cell fraction (not recorded which). These receptor sequences come from a male donor with ankylosing spondylitis or in good health (not recorded which). CDR3s include the opening cysteine and the closing phenylalanine or tryptophan. Each record gives: D gene, clone size, V gene, J gene, CDR3 protein, CDR3 DNA. A D gene is named only where the DNA matches it firmly. Size tells how often a clone was seen (once, few, many) or the class of an expanded clone, and some rows leave it out.

>.|few|TRBV3-1|TRBJ2-5
CASTRRETQYF
TGTGCCAGCACCCGACGAGAGACCCAGTACTTC
>TRBD2|many|TRBV4-1|TRBJ2-3
CASSQDLGLAADTQYF
TGCGCCAGCAGCCAAGATCTGGGACTAGCGGCAGATACGCAGTATTTT
>TRBD2|many|TRBV20-1|TRBJ2-1
CSALSGLVNEQFF
TGCAGTGCCCTATCCGGACTAGTCAATGAGCAGTTCTTC
>TRBD1|many|TRBV6-2/TRBV6-3|TRBJ1-1
CASERQGDTEAFF
TGTGCCAGCGAGAGACAGGGGGACACTGAAGCTTTCTTT
>TRBD2|many|TRBV12-3/TRBV12-4|TRBJ2-5
CASRIAGQETQYF
TGTGCCAGCCGTATAGCGGGGCAAGAGACCCAGTACTTC
>.|many|TRBV10-3|TRBJ2-7
CAINSDSSEQYF
TGTGCCATCAATTCGGACAGTTCCGAGCAGTACTTC
>TRBD2|many|TRBV5-1|TRBJ2-7
CASSLAFSGLAAPEQYF
TGCGCCAGCAGCTTGGCCTTTTCGGGACTAGCGGCCCCCGAGCAGTACTTC
>TRBD1|many|TRBV12-3/TRBV12-4|TRBJ1-4
CASSRQGIGEKLFF
TGTGCCAGCAGTAGACAGGGGATCGGGGAAAAACTGTTTTTT
>.|many|TRBV21-1|TRBJ1-5
CASSKSYRGNQPQHF
TGTGCCAGCAGCAAATCTTACAGGGGCAATCAGCCCCAGCATTTT
>TRBD1|.|TRBV7-9|TRBJ1-1
CASSKQGAATEAFF
TGTGCCAGCAGCAAGCAGGGGGCTGCCACTGAAGCTTTCTTT
>.|.|TRBV7-9|TRBJ2-5
CASSLTLESETQYF
TGTGCCAGCAGCTTAACTTTGGAAAGCGAGACCCAGTACTTC
>TRBD1|many|TRBV12-3/TRBV12-4|TRBJ2-5
CASSPGTGEPETQYF
TGTGCCAGCAGCCCCGGGACAGGGGAGCCAGAGACCCAGTACTTC
>.|.|TRBV7-8|TRBJ1-2
CASSLVRSSNYGYTF
TGTGCCAGCAGCTTAGTCCGGTCGTCTAACTATGGCTACACCTTC
>TRBD1|.|TRBV5-1|TRBJ2-7
CASSTTGGYYEQYF
TGCGCCAGCAGCACGACAGGGGGCTACTACGAGCAGTACTTC
>.|many|TRBV27|TRBJ1-1
CASRSLGGGNTEAFF
TGTGCCAGCAGGTCGCTGGGGGGCGGGAACACTGAAGCTTTCTTT
>.|few|TRBV4-1|TRBJ1-1
CASSDSEASEAFF
TGCGCCAGTTCCGACTCCGAAGCCAGTGAAGCTTTCTTT
>TRBD1|many|TRBV29-1|TRBJ2-7
CSVESRDSYEQYF
TGCAGCGTTGAATCCCGGGACAGCTACGAGCAGTACTTC
>.|.|TRBV7-2|TRBJ1-6
CASSSLGHLYNSPLHF
TGTGCCAGCAGCTCTCTGGGACACCTCTATAATTCACCCCTCCACTTT
>TRBD1|few|TRBV2|TRBJ2-7
CASSGRTGGGEQYF
TGTGCCAGCAGTGGTAGGACAGGGGGCGGCGAGCAGTACTTC
>TRBD2|few|TRBV12-3/TRBV12-4|TRBJ2-7
CASSSVAGPYEQYF
TGTGCCAGCAGTTCTGTAGCGGGGCCCTACGAGCAGTACTTC
>.|few|TRBV20-1|TRBJ2-1
CSARAPGGGYYNEQFF
TGCAGTGCTAGAGCCCCAGGTGGGGGGTACTACAATGAGCAGTTCTTC
>.|.|TRBV7-9|TRBJ1-2
CASSPYRATNYGYTF
TGTGCCAGCAGCCCCTACAGGGCAACTAACTATGGCTACACCTTC
>.|many|TRBV10-1|TRBJ1-1
CASNRGGTTEAFF
TGCGCCAGCAATCGAGGGGGAACCACTGAAGCTTTCTTT
>.|many|TRBV16|TRBJ1-4
CASSPKVGATNEKLFF
TGTGCCAGCAGCCCCAAGGTGGGGGCAACTAATGAAAAACTGTTTTTT
>.|many|TRBV6-5|TRBJ1-5
CASSYTREAPQHF
TGTGCCAGCAGTTATACCCGAGAGGCCCCCCAGCATTTT
>TRBD2|many|TRBV14|TRBJ2-3
CASSQARGLAGAMSTDTQYF
TGTGCCAGCAGCCAAGCTAGGGGACTAGCGGGAGCGATGAGCACAGATACGCAGTATTTT
>.|many|TRBV3-1|TRBJ2-3
CASSQEASAFLQYF
TGTGCCAGCAGCCAAGAAGCTAGCGCTTTCTTGCAGTATTTT
>.|many|TRBV20-1|TRBJ1-2
CSAERGASGYTF
TGCAGTGCCGAGAGGGGCGCGAGTGGCTACACCTTC
>.|few|TRBV11-3|TRBJ2-7
CASSSFYEQYF
TGTGCCAGCAGCTCGTTCTACGAGCAGTACTTC
>.|many|TRBV5-1|TRBJ2-1
CASSDPPYNEQFF
TGCGCCAGCAGCGATCCCCCCTACAATGAGCAGTTCTTC
>.|many|TRBV5-1|TRBJ2-1
CASGGSEQGEQFF
TGCGCCAGCGGGGGTAGCGAGCAGGGTGAGCAGTTCTTC
>.|many|TRBV30|TRBJ2-7
CAWSQVSYEQYF
TGTGCCTGGAGTCAGGTCTCCTACGAGCAGTACTTC
>.|many|TRBV12-3/TRBV12-4|TRBJ2-1
CASSLNGGPPYNEQFF
TGTGCCAGCAGTCTAAATGGGGGCCCTCCTTACAATGAGCAGTTCTTC
>.|many|TRBV30|TRBJ1-1
CAWSGTPGGTEAFF
TGTGCCTGGAGCGGAACACCGGGGGGCACTGAAGCTTTCTTT
>.|few|TRBV30|TRBJ1-6
CAWSVLQGNSPLHF
TGTGCCTGGAGTGTACTACAAGGGAATTCACCCCTCCACTTT
>.|.|TRBV6-5|TRBJ2-1
CASSNSGPSYNEQFF
TGTGCCAGCAGCAACAGCGGGCCCTCCTACAATGAGCAGTTCTTC
>.|many|TRBV6-2/TRBV6-3|TRBJ2-4
CASSWALRTKNIQYF
TGTGCCAGCAGTTGGGCACTCCGAACCAAAAACATTCAGTACTTC
>.|.|TRBV5-1|TRBJ1-5
CAGWRVPQQEGTQHF
TGCGCCGGGTGGAGGGTGCCCCAGCAGGAAGGCACCCAGCATTTT
>.|many|TRBV20-1|TRBJ1-5
CSARDSAATPNQPQHF
TGCAGTGCTAGAGACAGCGCAGCAACCCCAAATCAGCCCCAGCATTTT
>TRBD1|many|TRBV7-9|TRBJ1-1
CASSLLQGQNTEAFF
TGTGCCAGCAGCCTATTACAGGGGCAGAACACTGAAGCTTTCTTT
>.|many|TRBV15|TRBJ2-3
CALKPISTDTQYF
TGTGCCCTCAAGCCAATCAGCACAGATACGCAGTATTTT
>.|many|TRBV3-1|TRBJ2-3
CATNPGYSTDTQYF
TGTGCCACCAATCCCGGTTATTCCACAGATACGCAGTATTTT
>TRBD1|.|TRBV12-3/TRBV12-4|TRBJ1-3
CASCGRDRATPNSGNTIYF
TGTGCCAGCTGTGGCCGGGACAGGGCCACTCCGAACTCTGGAAACACCATATATTTT
>.|.|TRBV28|TRBJ1-1
CAMGPGGLCWRTEAFF
TGTGCCATGGGCCCCGGAGGGCTCTGCTGGCGCACTGAAGCTTTCTTT
>.|many|TRBV4-2|TRBJ1-1
CASSQDAAPAEAFF
TGTGCCAGCAGCCAAGATGCCGCTCCCGCGGAGGCTTTCTTT
>TRBD1|.|TRBV5-6|TRBJ2-5
CASRGRGTGKETQYF
TGTGCCAGCAGGGGGCGAGGGACAGGGAAAGAGACCCAGTACTTC
>TRBD1|many|TRBV5-1|TRBJ1-6
CASSPGQGSSGSPLHF
TGCGCCAGCAGCCCGGGACAGGGTTCAAGTGGTTCACCCCTCCACTTT
>TRBD2|.|TRBV19|TRBJ2-1
CASSLPRGLAGGLRGQFF
TGTGCCAGTAGTCTCCCGAGGGGACTAGCGGGGGGTTTACGGGGGCAGTTCTTC
>TRBD2|many|TRBV5-1|TRBJ2-3
CASSFALAWDTQYF
TGCGCCAGCAGCTTTGCACTAGCGTGGGATACGCAGTATTTT
>.|many|TRBV11-2|TRBJ1-6
CASSPDRMNSPLHF
TGTGCCAGCAGCCCGGACAGAATGAATTCACCCCTCCACTTT
>.|many|TRBV16|TRBJ1-2
CASTHITDNNYGYTF
TGTGCCAGTACCCACATAACAGATAATAACTATGGCTACACCTTC
>.|many|TRBV30|TRBJ2-3
CAWSLGASTDTQYF
TGTGCCTGGAGTCTAGGGGCCAGCACAGATACGCAGTATTTT
>TRBD2|many|TRBV7-8|TRBJ2-1
CASSLLRRELLEEQFF
TGTGCCAGCAGCTTACTAAGGCGGGAGCTTCTTGAGGAGCAGTTCTTC